This TCR beta chain was recovered during a study of blood T cells in healthy people across ages. As for the study in general: Per two T cells, template switching captured roughly one barcoded beta molecule.

Ten milliliters of peripheral blood were drawn from each donor into EDTA-treated tubes. Note on this clonotype: The antigen is undetermined.

Study-wide results and limits: Roughly linearly, TCR beta diversity per million T cells fell as age increased.

With 5 bases removed from V and 5 bases from J, the gap between germline ends came to 15 bases. The CDR3 covers 14 residues. In germline, CDR1 is SGHTA, CDR2 FQGNSA. With a J-beta primer mix and a sample-barcoded 5' primer, a second PCR ran about 6 to 11 cycles. Each cDNA molecule received a tag from a template-switch adaptor that had 12 random nucleotides. MiXCR, applied by TCRdb to the 5' RACE reads, yields one record per CDR3 protein. The sample comprises about 1.5 million distinct CDR3 sequences, 40% to 45% of which are singletons, and more than 4% rests with the top ten. The TCR sequence derives from a woman aged 18-29 years in good health. The V call is TRBV7-2, the J call TRBJ2-5, with no clear D. Sequenced sample: blood. CDR3 protein: CASSPPMELETQYF. CDR3 nucleotide sequence: TGTGCCAGCAGCCCACCTATGGAGTTGGAGACCCAGTACTTC.